Sequencing of this TCR beta chain was carried out in a study of CDR3 diversity in severe acne. One entry per CDR3 protein, called by TCRdb with MiXCR from the PCR reads. The table has about 84,000 distinct CDR3 sequences, around 49% seen once; the top ten hold more than 13%. The sequencing sample was made of blood. This sequence originates from a male donor in good health, without acne.

DNA for the CDR3: TGTGCCAGCAGTGGCCCGGACGGGAGTCAGGAGACCCAGTACTTC. Encoded protein: CASSGPDGSQETQYF. V and J are TRBV2 and TRBJ2-5, with a possible D match to TRBD2 (6 bases). Germline V gene sequence: CDR1 SNHLY, CDR2 FYNNEI. Between the trimmed V and J ends, which lost 4 bases and 5 bases, there was a span of 17 bases. This CDR3 has 15 residues. Full variable domain (rest looked up from reference TRBV2 and TRBJ2-5): EPEVTQTPSHQVTQMGQEVILRCVPISNHLYFYWYRQILGQKVEFLVSFYNNEISEKSEIFDDQFSVERPDGSNFTLKIRSTKLEDSAMYFCASSGPDGSQETQYFGPGTRLLVL.